This T cell receptor beta chain is drawn from a study of cytomegalovirus exposure and HLA in healthy donors. Germline V gene data show CDR1 as MNHEY and CDR2 as SMNVEV (reference sequence). The CDR3 extends over 15 amino acids. V was shortened by 5 bases and J by 7 bases, with 18 bases between the two germline ends. Profiling relied on immunoSEQ multiplex PCR, and the TCRdb table lists in-frame clones only, not all of them. The sample contains around 200,000 clones, around 80% of which appear only once. Sequenced sample: PBMCs. The chain has TRBV27 and TRBJ1-3, with D maybe TRBD1 (5 bases). The sequence was obtained from a woman under 40 in good health and CMV-seronegative. CDR3 sequence (DNA): TGTGCCAGCAGTGCCGATTGGGGCGTGGGTAACACCATATATTTT. Amino acid sequence: CASSADWGVGNTIYF.